This T cell receptor beta chain was recorded in a study of CD8 T cells in Susac syndrome. The wider study: When blood was drawn, patients with Susac syndrome were on intravenous immunoglobulin alone, on corticosteroids, or therapy-naive. Study results and caveats: CD8+ clonal expansion in Susac was maximal in TEMRA cells and in active patients. Detection of Susac-specific public clones gave around 15 in total CD8+ repertoires and several in CD8+ TEMRA repertoires.

On this clonotype: Its antigen is currently unknown.

CD8+ and CD4+ T cells from blood underwent TCR beta sequencing, which was carried out in a high-throughput format. Reverse transcription of about 0.5 to 1 ug RNA was carried out with random hexamers. TCRdb reanalysed the immunoSEQ multiplex PCR reads using MiXCR and keeps one entry per CDR3 protein. This table holds fewer than 85,000 distinct CDR3 sequences, roughly 94% found once. The V gene lost 5 bases and the J gene lost 2 bases, with 15 bases spanning the gap. The CDR3 sequence is 15 residues long. Germline V lookup: CDR1 SGHAT, CDR2 FQNNGV. The specimen sequenced was CD8+ T cells from PBMCs. The V call is TRBV11-2, the J call TRBJ1-1; a possible D gene is TRBD1 (5 bases). This sequence originates from a human donor with Susac syndrome. The CDR3 nucleotides read TGTGCCAGCAGCCCTTATCTAAGGGGAAACACTGAAGCTTTCTTT. This encodes CASSPYLRGNTEAFF. Full variable domain (outside the CDR3, taken from reference TRBV11-2 and TRBJ1-1): EAGVAQSPRYKIIEKRQSVAFWCNPISGHATLYWYQQILGQGPKLLIQFQNNGVVDDSQLPKDRFSAERLKGVDSTLKIQPAKLEDSAVYLCASSPYLRGNTEAFFGQGTRLTVV.